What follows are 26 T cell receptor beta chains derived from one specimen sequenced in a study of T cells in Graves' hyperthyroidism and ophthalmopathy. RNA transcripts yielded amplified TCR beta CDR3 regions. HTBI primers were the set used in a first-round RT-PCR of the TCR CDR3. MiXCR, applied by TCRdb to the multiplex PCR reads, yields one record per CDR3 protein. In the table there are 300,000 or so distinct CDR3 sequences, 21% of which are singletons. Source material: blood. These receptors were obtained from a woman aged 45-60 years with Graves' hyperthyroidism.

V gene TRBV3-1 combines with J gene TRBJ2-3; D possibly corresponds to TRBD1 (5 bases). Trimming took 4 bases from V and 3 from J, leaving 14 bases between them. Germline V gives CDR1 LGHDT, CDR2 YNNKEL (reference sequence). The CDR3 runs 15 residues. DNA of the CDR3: TGTGCCAGCAGCCTACAACAAGACAGTACAGATACGCAGTATTTT. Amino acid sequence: CASSLQQDSTDTQYF.

This CDR3 is CASSLGASGKETQYF. DNA of the CDR3: TGTGCCAGCAGCTTAGGGGCTAGCGGGAAAGAGACCCAGTACTTC. This chain uses TRBV7-9 with TRBJ2-5, with 9 positions matching TRBD2. V was clipped by 1 base and J by 3 bases; unmatched bases: 3. The CDR3 has 15 amino acids. In germline, CDR1 is SEHNR, CDR2 FQNEAQ (reference sequence). The full variable domain, rest sourced from reference TRBV7-9 and TRBJ2-5, is DTGVSQNPRHKITKRGQNVTFRCDPISEHNRLYWYRQTLGQGPEFLTYFQNEAQLEKSRLLSDRFSAERPKGSFSTLEIQRTEQGDSAMYLCASSLGASGKETQYFGPGTRLLVL.

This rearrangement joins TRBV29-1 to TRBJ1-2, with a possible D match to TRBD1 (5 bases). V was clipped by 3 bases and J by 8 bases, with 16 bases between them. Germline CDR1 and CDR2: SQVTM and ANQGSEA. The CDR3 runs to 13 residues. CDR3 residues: CSVEFLVGVGYTF. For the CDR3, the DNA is TGCAGCGTTGAGTTCTTGGTAGGGGTCGGCTACACCTTC.

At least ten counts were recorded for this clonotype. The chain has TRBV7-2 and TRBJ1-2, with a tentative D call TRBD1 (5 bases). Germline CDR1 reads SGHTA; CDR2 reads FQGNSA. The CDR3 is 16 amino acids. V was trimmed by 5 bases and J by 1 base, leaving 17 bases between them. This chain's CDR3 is CASSITVPTVNYGYTF. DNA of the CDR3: TGTGCCAGCAGCATAACTGTTCCGACAGTTAACTATGGCTACACCTTC.

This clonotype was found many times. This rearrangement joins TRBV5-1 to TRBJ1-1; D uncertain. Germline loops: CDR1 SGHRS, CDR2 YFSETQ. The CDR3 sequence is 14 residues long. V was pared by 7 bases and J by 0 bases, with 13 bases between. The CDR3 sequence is CASRRAGMNTEAFF. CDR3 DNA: TGCGCCAGCCGTAGAGCCGGGATGAACACTGAAGCTTTCTTT.

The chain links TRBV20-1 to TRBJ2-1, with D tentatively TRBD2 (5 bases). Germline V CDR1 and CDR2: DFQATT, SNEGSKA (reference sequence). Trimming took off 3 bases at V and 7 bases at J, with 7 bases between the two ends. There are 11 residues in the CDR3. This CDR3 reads CSARRENEQFF. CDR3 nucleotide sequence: TGCAGTGCTAGGAGGGAGAATGAGCAGTTCTTC.

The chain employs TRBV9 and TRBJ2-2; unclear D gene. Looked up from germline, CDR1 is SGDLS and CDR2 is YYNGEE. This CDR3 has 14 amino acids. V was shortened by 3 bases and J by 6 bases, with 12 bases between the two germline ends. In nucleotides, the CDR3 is TGTGCCAGCAGCGCCAGAGTCATAGCCGGGGAGCTGTTTTTT. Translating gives CASSARVIAGELFF.

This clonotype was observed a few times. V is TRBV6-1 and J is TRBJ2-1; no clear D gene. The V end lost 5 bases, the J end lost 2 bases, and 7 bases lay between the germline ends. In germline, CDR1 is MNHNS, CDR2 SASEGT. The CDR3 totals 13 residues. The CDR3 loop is CASSYPPYNEQFF. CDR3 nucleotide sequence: TGTGCCAGCAGTTACCCTCCCTACAATGAGCAGTTCTTC.

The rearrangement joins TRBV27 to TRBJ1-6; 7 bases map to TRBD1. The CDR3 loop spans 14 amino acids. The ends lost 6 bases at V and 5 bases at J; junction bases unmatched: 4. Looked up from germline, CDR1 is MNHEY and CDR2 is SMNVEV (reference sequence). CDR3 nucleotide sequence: TGTGCCAGCAGAGAGACAGGGCATAATTCACCCCTCCACTTT. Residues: CASRETGHNSPLHF.

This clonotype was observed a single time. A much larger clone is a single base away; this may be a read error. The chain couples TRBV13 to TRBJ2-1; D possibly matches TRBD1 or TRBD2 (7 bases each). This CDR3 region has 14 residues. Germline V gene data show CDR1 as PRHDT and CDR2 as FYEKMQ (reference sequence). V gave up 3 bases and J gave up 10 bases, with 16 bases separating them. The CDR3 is CASSLREGANEQFF. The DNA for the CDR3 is TGTGCCAGCAGCTTGAGGGAGGGGGCAAACGAGCAGTTCTTC. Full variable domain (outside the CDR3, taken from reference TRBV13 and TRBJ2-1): AAGVIQSPRHLIKEKRETATLKCYPIPRHDTVYWYQQGPGQDPQFLISFYEKMQSDKGSIPDRFSAQQFSDYHSELNMSSLELGDSALYFCASSLREGANEQFFGPGTRLTVL.

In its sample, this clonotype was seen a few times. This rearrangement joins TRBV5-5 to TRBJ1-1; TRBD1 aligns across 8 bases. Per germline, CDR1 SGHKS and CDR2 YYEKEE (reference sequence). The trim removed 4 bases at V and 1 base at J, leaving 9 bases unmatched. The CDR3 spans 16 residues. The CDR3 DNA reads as TGTGCCAGCAGCACCTGGACAGGGAGCCGGAACACTGAAGCTTTCTTT. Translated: CASSTWTGSRNTEAFF.

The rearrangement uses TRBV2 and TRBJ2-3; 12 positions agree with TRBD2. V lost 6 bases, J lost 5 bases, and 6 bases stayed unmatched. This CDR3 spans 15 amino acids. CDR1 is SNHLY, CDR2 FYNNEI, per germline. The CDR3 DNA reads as TGTGCCAGCAGGAGGACTAGCGGGGATATAGATACGCAGTATTTT. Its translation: CASRRTSGDIDTQYF.

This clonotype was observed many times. CDR3 nucleotide sequence: TGTGCCAGCAGCCACCTCCTGGGGGGGCCGAACACTGAAGCTTTCTTT. The encoded protein is CASSHLLGGPNTEAFF. The gene calls are TRBV16 and TRBJ1-1; maybe TRBD1 (6 bases). The germline V gene has CDR1 KGHSY and CDR2 FQNENV. The V end was cut by 3 bases, the J end by 1 base, with 15 bases between. CDR3 length: 16 amino acids.

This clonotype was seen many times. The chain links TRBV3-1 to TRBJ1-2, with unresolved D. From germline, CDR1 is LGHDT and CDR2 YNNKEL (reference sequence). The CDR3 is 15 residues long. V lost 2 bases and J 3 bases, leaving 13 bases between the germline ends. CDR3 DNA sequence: TGTGCCAGCAGCCAAAGTGCCGGACGGTACTATGGCTACACCTTC. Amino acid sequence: CASSQSAGRYYGYTF.

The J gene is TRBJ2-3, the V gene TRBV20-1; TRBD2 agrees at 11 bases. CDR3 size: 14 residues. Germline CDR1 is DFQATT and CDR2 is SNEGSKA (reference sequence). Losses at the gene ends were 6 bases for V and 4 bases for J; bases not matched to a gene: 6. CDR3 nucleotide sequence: TGCAGTGCCAAGGGACTAGCGGATTCAGATACGCAGTATTTT. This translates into CSAKGLADSDTQYF.

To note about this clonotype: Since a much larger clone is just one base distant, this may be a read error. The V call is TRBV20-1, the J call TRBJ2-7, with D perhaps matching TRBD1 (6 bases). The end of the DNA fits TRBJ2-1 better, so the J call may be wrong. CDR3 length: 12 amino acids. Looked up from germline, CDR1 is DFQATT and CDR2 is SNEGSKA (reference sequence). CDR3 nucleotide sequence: TGCAGTGCTATTACAGGGAACTACGAGCAGTTCTTC. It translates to CSAITGNYEQFF.

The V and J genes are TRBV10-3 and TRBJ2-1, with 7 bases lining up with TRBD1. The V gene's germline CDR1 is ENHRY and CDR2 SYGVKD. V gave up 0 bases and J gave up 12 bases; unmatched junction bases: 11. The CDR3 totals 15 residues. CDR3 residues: CAISESTGAQYWQFF. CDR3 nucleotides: TGTGCCATCAGTGAGTCAACAGGGGCGCAATATTGGCAGTTCTTC.

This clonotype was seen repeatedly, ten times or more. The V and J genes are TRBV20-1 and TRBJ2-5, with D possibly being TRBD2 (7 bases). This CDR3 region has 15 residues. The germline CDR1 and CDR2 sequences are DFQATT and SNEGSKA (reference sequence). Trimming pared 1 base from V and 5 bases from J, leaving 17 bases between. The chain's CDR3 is CSARVVGGGGETQYF. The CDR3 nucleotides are TGCAGTGCTAGAGTAGTAGGAGGGGGAGGGGAGACCCAGTACTTC.

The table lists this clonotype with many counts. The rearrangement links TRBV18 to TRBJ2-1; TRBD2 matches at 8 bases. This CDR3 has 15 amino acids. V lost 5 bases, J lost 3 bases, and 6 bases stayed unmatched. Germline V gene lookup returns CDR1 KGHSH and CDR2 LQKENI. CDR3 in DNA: TGTGCCAGCTCATTGGCCGGGACTAGCTACAATGAGCAGTTCTTC. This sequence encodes CASSLAGTSYNEQFF.

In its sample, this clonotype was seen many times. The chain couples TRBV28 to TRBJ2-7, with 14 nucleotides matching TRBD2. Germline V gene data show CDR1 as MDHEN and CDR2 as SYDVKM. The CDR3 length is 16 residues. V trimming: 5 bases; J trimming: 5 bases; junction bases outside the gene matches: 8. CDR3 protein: CASSTSGTSGRDEQYF. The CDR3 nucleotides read TGTGCCAGCAGTACTTCCGGGACTAGCGGGAGAGACGAGCAGTACTTC.

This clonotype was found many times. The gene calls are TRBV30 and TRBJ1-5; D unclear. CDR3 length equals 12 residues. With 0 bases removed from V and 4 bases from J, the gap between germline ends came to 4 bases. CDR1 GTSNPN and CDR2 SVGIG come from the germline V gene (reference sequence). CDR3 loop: CAWSVGNQPQHF. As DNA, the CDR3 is TGTGCCTGGAGTGTGGGAAATCAGCCCCAGCATTTT.

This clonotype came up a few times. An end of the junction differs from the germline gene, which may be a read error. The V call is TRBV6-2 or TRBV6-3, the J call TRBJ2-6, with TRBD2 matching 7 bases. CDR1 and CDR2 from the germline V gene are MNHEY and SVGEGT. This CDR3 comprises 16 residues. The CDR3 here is CASSPSGFTGGNVLTF. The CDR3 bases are TGTGCCAGCAGTCCATCGGGGTTCACGGGGGGCAACGTCCTGACTTTC.

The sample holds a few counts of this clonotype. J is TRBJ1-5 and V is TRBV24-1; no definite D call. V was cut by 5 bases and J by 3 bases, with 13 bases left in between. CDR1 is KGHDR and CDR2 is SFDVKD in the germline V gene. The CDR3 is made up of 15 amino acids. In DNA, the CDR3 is TGTGCCACCAGTGCACAAGGAATCCACAATCAGCCCCAGCATTTT. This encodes CATSAQGIHNQPQHF.

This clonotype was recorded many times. Written as DNA, the CDR3 is TGTGCCAGCATCGGGCAGCCTCTGGGGGAGACCCAGTACTTC. It is translated as CASIGQPLGETQYF. This chain joins TRBV2 and TRBJ2-5; D call uncertain. The ends were cut back, 7 bases at V and 5 bases at J, with 17 bases in the middle. Germline V gene data show CDR1 as SNHLY and CDR2 as FYNNEI. This CDR3 has 14 residues.

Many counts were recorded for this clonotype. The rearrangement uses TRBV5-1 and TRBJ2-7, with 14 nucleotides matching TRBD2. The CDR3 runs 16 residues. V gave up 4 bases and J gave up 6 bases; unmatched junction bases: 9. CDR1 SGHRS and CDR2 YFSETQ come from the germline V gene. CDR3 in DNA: TGCGCCAGCAGCCCCGGGACTAGCGGGAGTTACCGCGAGCAGTACTTC. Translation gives CASSPGTSGSYREQYF. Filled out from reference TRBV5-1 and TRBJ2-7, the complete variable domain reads KAGVTQTPRYLIKTRGQQVTLSCSPISGHRSVSWYQQTPGQGLQFLFEYFSETQRNKGNFPGRFSGRQFSNSRSEMNVSTLELGDSALYLCASSPGTSGSYREQYFGPGTRLTVT.

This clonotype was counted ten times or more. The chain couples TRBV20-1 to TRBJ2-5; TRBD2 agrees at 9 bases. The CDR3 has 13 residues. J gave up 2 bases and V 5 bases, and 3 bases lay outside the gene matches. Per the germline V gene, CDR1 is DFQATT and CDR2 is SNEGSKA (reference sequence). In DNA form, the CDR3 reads TGCAGTGCTCTAGCGGGGTTTCAAGAGACCCAGTACTTC. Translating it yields CSALAGFQETQYF.